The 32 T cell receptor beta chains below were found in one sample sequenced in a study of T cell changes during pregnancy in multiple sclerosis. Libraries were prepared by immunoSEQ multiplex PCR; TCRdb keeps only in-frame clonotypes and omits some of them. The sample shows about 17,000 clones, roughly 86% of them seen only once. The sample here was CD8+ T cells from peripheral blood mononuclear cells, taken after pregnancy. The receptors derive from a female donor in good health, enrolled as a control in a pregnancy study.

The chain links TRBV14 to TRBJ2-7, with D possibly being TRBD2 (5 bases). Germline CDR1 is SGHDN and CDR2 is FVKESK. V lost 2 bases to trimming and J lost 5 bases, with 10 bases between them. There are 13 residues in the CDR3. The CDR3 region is CASSQYVGDEQYF. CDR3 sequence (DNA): TGTGCCAGCAGCCAATATGTGGGAGACGAGCAGTACTTC.

The chain's CDR3 is CASSPQWGSETQYF. The CDR3 DNA sequence: TGTGCCAGCAGCCCCCAGTGGGGCTCGGAGACCCAGTACTTC. The chain couples TRBV7-8 to TRBJ2-5, with a possible D match to TRBD1 (5 bases). The CDR3 is made up of 14 amino acids. The V gene lost 5 bases and the J gene lost 5 bases, with 15 bases spanning the gap. Germline assignment: CDR1 SGHVS and CDR2 FQNEAQ.

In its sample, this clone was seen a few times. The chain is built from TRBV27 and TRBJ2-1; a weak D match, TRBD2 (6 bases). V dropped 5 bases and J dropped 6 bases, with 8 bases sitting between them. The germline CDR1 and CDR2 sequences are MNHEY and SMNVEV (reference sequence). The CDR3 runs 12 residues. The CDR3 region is CASSRLGNEQFF. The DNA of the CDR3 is TGTGCCAGCAGTCGACTAGGCAATGAGCAGTTCTTC.

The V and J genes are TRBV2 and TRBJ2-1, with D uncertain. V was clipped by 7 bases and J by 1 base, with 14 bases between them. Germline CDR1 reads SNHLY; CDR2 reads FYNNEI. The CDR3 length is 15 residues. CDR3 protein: CASTYETSSYNEQFF. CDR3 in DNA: TGTGCCAGCACATATGAGACTTCTTCCTACAATGAGCAGTTCTTC.

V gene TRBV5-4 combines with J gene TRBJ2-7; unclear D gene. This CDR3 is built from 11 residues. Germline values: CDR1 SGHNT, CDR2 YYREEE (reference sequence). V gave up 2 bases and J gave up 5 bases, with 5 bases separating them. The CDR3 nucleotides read TGTGCCAGCAGCTTTGCGAACGAGCAGTACTTC. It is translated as CASSFANEQYF.

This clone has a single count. Here the CDR3 reads CASSLAGHSYEQYF. DNA of the CDR3: TGTGCCAGCAGTTTAGCAGGGCACTCCTACGAGCAGTACTTC. J is TRBJ2-7 and V is TRBV27; TRBD1 is a possible D gene (5 bases). Germline values: CDR1 MNHEY, CDR2 SMNVEV (reference sequence). Deletions cut 2 bases from V and 0 bases from J, with 8 bases between. This CDR3 is 14 amino acids long.

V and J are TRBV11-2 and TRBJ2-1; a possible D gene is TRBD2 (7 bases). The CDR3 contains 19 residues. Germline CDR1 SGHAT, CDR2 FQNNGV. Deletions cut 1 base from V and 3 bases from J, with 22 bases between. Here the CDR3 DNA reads TGTGCCAGCAGCTTAGTATCGCGGGGGCCCCCTATAGGCTACAATGAGCAGTTCTTC. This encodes CASSLVSRGPPIGYNEQFF.

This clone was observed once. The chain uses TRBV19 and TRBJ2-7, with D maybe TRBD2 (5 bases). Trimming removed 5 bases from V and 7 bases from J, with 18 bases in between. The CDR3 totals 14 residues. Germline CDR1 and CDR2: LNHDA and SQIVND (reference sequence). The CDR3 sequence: CASSPGSRAVEQYF. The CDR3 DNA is TGTGCCAGTAGTCCGGGATCTCGGGCGGTAGAGCAGTACTTC.

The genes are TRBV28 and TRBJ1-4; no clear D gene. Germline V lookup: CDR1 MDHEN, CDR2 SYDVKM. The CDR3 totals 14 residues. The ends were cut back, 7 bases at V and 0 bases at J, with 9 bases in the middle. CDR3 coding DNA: TGTGCCAGCAATCCACTAGCAACTAATGAAAAACTGTTTTTT. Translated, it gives CASNPLATNEKLFF. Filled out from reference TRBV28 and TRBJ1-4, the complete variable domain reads DVKVTQSSRYLVKRTGEKVFLECVQDMDHENMFWYRQDPGLGLRLIYFSYDVKMKEKGDIPEGYSVSREKKERFSLILESASTNQTSMYLCASNPLATNEKLFFGSGTQLSVL.

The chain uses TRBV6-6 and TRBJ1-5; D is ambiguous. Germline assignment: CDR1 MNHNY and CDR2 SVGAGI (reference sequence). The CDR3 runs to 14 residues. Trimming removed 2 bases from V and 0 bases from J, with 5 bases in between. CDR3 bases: TGTGCCAGCAGTTACAGAGGTAGCAATCAGCCCCAGCATTTT. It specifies CASSYRGSNQPQHF.

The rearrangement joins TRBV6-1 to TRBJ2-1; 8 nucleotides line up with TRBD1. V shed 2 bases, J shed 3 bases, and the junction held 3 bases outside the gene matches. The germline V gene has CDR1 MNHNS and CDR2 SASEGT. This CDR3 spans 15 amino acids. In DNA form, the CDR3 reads TGTGCCAGCAGTGAATCGGGACAGGTCTACAATGAGCAGTTCTTC. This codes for CASSESGQVYNEQFF.

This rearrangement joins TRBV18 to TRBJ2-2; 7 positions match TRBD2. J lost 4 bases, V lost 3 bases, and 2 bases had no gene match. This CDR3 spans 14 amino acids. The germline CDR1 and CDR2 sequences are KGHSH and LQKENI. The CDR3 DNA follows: TGTGCCAGCTCACCCCCGGGGGGCACCGGGGAGCTGTTTTTT. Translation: CASSPPGGTGELFF.

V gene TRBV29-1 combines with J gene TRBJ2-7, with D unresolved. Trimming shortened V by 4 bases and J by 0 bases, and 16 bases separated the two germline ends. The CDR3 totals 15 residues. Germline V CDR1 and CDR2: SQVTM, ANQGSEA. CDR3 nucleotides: TGCAGCGTTGTAGGTCTAACAGCCAGCTCCTACGAGCAGTACTTC. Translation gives CSVVGLTASSYEQYF.

This CDR3 reads CAISEQVYSGANVLTF. The CDR3, as DNA: TGTGCCATCAGTGAACAGGTTTACTCTGGGGCCAACGTCCTGACTTTC. The chain couples TRBV10-3 to TRBJ2-6, with a tentative D call TRBD1 (5 bases). This CDR3 contains 16 residues. Germline loops: CDR1 ENHRY, CDR2 SYGVKD. Deletions cut 3 bases from V and 0 bases from J, with 9 bases between.

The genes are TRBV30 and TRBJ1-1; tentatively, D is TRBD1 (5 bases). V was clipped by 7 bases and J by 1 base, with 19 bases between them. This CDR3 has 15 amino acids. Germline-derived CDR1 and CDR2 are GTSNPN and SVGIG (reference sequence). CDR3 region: CASVAGGAWNTEAFF. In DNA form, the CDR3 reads TGTGCCTCAGTTGCGGGAGGGGCATGGAACACTGAAGCTTTCTTT.

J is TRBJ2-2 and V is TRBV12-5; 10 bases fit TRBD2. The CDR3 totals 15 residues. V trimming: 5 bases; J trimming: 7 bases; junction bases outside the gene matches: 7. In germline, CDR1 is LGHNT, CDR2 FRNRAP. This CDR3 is CASGLSGGAVGELFF. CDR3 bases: TGTGCTAGTGGTCTGAGCGGGGGGGCGGTCGGGGAGCTGTTTTTT.

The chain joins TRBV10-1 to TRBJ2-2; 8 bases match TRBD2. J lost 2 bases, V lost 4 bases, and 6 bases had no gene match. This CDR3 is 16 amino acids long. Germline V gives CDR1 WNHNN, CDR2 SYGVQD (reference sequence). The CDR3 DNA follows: TGCGCCAGCAGTGGCGGGAGGACAGCCAACACCGGGGAGCTGTTTTTT. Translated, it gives CASSGGRTANTGELFF.

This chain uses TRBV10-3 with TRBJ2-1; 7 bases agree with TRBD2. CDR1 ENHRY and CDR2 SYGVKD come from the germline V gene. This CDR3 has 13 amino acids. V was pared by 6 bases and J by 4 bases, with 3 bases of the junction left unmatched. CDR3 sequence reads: CAIRASGYNEQFF. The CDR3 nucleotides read TGTGCCATCAGGGCTAGCGGATACAATGAGCAGTTCTTC.

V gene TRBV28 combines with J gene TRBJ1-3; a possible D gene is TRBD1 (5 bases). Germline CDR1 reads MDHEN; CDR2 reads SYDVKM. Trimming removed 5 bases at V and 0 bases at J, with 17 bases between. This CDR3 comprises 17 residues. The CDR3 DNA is TGTGCCAGCAGTCATGACAGCTTAACCCTCTCTGGAAACACCATATATTTT. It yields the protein CASSHDSLTLSGNTIYF.

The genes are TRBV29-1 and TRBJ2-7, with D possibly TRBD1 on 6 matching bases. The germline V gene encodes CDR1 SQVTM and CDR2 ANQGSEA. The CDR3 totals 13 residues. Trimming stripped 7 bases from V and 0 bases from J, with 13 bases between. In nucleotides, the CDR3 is TGCAGCGGATTGACAGGACACTCCTACGAGCAGTACTTC. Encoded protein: CSGLTGHSYEQYF.

Here the CDR3 reads CASSVGGRAFEQYF. The CDR3 DNA reads TGTGCCAGCAGCGTAGGCGGGAGGGCGTTTGAGCAGTACTTC. The rearrangement joins TRBV9 to TRBJ2-7; TRBD2 agrees at 9 bases. Germline assignment: CDR1 SGDLS and CDR2 YYNGEE. This CDR3 contains 14 residues. Unmatched junction bases numbered 5, after V lost 0 bases and J lost 7 bases. Drawing the rest from reference TRBV9 and TRBJ2-7, the complete variable domain is DSGVTQTPKHLITATGQRVTLRCSPRSGDLSVYWYQQSLDQGLQFLIQYYNGEERAKGNILERFSAQQFPDLHSELNLSSLELGDSALYFCASSVGGRAFEQYFGPGTRLTVT.

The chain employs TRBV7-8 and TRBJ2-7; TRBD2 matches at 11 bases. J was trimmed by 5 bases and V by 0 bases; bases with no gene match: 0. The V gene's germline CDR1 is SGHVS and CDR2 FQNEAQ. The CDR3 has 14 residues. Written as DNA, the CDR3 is TGTGCCAGCAGCTTAGCTAGCGGGGGGGACGAGCAGTACTTC. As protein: CASSLASGGDEQYF.

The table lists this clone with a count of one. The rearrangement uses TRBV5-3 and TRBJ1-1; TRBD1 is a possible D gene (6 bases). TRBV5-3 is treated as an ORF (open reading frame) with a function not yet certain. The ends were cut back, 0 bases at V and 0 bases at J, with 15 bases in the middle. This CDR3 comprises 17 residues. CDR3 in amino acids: CARSLACQGPLNTEAFF. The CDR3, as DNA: TGTGCCAGAAGCTTGGCCTGCCAGGGGCCCCTGAACACTGAAGCTTTCTTT.

DNA for the CDR3: TGCGCCAGCAACAAAGGGACAGAAGCACCCTTGGATGGCTACACCTTC. Residues: CASNKGTEAPLDGYTF. This chain joins TRBV5-1 and TRBJ1-2, with 7 bases lining up with TRBD1. This CDR3 has 16 amino acids. Germline V lookup: CDR1 SGHRS, CDR2 YFSETQ. J lost 6 bases, V lost 6 bases, and 17 bases had no gene match.

As DNA, the CDR3 is TGTGCCAGCAGTGATACAGATTCGTCTGGAAACACCATATATTTT. This codes for CASSDTDSSGNTIYF. This rearrangement joins TRBV2 to TRBJ1-3; D remains ambiguous. Trimming took off 3 bases at V and 1 base at J, with 10 bases between the two ends. The CDR3 extends over 15 amino acids. Germline assignment: CDR1 SNHLY and CDR2 FYNNEI.

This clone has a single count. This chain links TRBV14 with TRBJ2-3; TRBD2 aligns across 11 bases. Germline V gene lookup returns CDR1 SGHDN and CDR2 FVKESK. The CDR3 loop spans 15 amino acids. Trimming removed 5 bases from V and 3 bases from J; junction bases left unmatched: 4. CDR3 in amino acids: CASSFTSGRTDTQYF. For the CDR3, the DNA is TGTGCCAGCAGCTTTACTAGCGGGAGAACAGATACGCAGTATTTT.

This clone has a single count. The DNA of the CDR3 is TGTGCCAGCATTGATCTTCCCACAGATACGCAGTATTTT. Translated: CASIDLPTDTQYF. V usage is TRBV25-1 and J usage is TRBJ2-3; D is unclear. The CDR3 has 13 residues. CDR1 and CDR2 (germline): MGHDK, SYGVNS. V was shortened by 7 bases and J by 2 bases, with 10 bases between the two germline ends.

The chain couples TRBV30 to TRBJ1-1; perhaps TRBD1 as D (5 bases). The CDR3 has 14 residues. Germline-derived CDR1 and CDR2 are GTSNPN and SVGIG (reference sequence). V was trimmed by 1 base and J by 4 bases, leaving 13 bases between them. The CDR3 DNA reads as TGTGCCTGGAGTGCTGGGACTCTGGGCACTGAAGCTTTCTTT. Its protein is CAWSAGTLGTEAFF.

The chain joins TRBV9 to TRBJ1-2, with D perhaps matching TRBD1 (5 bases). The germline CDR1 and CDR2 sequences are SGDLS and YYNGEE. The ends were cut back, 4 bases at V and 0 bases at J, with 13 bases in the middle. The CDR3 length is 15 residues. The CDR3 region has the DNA TGTGCCAGCAGCCCCTCCGCGGGGGCTAACTATGGCTACACCTTC. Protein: CASSPSAGANYGYTF.

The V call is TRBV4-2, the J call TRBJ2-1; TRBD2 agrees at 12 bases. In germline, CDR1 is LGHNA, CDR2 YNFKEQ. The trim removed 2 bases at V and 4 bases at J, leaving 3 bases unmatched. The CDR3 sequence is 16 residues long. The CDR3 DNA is TGTGCCAGCAGCCAACGGACTAGCGGGATATACAATGAGCAGTTCTTC. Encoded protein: CASSQRTSGIYNEQFF.

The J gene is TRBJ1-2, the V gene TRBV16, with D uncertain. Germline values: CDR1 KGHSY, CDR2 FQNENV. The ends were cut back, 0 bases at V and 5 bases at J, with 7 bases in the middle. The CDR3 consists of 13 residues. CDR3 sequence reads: CASSQSSGYGYTF. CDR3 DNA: TGTGCCAGCAGCCAATCGTCCGGGTATGGCTACACCTTC.

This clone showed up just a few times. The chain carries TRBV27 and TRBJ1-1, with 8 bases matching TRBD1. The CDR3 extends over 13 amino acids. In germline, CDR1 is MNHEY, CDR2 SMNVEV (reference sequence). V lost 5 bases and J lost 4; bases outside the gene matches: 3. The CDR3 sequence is CASSIGQGTEAFF. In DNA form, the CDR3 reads TGTGCCAGCAGTATCGGACAGGGCACTGAAGCTTTCTTT.